This T cell receptor beta chain was recovered during a study of cytomegalovirus exposure and HLA in healthy donors. General study points: There were reportedly fewer N-insertions in an Asian-associated ancestry cluster than the roughly 680-donor mean, in a later analysis. Differences between HLA loci emerged in a later analysis of TCR association rates, with DRB1 most and HLA-C fewest.

V was pared by 5 bases and J by 0 bases, with 16 bases of the junction left unmatched. Looked up from germline, CDR1 is SGHTA and CDR2 is FQGNSA. The CDR3 loop spans 19 amino acids. As concerns this clone: Its antigen is currently unknown.

60 Vbeta and 13 Jbeta primers were used in PCR. As originally analysed: An analysis performed later counted about 80 million unique TCR beta chains (approximately 11 million of them shared). The method was immunoSEQ multiplex PCR; TCRdb's version includes in-frame clones alone and lacks a portion of them. V and J calls and clone size are as listed in that table; D and trimming were resolved from the DNA. The sample has 150,000 or so clones. Sequencing was performed on PBMCs. The receptor's source is a woman aged 18-29 years in good health and CMV-seronegative. The V call is TRBV7-2, the J call TRBJ2-1, with 7 bases identical to TRBD2. The CDR3 sequence: CASSLRDYPNSNSYNEQFF. In DNA form, the CDR3 reads TGTGCCAGCAGCCTCCGGGACTACCCTAACTCCAACTCCTACAATGAGCAGTTCTTC.